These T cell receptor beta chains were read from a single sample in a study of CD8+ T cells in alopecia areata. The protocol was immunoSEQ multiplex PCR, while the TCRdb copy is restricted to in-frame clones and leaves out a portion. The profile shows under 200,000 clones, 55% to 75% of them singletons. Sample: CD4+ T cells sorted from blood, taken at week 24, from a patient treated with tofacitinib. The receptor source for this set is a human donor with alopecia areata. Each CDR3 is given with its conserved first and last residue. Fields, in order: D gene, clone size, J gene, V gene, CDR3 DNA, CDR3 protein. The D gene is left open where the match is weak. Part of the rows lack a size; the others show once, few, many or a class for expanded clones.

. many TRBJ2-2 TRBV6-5 TGTGCCAGCAGTTACTCCCCTTCCTCCACCGGGGAGCTGTTTTTT CASSYSPSSTGELFF
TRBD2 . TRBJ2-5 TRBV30 TGTGCCTGGAGTGCCCGGGGGCGGGGGGGCCGAGAGACCCAGTACTTC CAWSARGRGGRETQYF
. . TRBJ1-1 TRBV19 TGTGCCAGTAGCGCCCAATTTATGAAACGGACTGAAGCTTTCTTT CASSAQFMKRTEAFF
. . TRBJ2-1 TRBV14 TGTGCCAGCAGCCCGTTGGGAAGTTACAATGAGCAGTTCTTC CASSPLGSYNEQFF
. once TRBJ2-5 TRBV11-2 TGTGCCAGCCAAGAGCAAGAGACCCAGTACTTC CASQEQETQYF
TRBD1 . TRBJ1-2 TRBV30 TGTGCCTGGCGTTGGACAGGGAACTATGGCTACACCTTC CAWRWTGNYGYTF
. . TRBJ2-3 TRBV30 TGTGCCTGGAGTGGCAGGGTTTTCACAGATACGCAGTATTTT CAWSGRVFTDTQYF
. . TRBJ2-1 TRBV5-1 TGCGCCAGCAGCTTGGAGACGGGGCGATATGAGCAGTTCTTC CASSLETGRYEQFF
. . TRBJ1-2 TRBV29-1 TGCAGCGTTGAAGATCGGGTCAGCTATGGCTACACCTTC CSVEDRVSYGYTF
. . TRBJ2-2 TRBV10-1 TGCGCCAGCAGTGAGGGTTTCAGCGCGAACACCGGGGAGCTGTTTTTT CASSEGFSANTGELFF
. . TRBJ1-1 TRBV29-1 TGCAGCGTTGAATTGGCCAAATTCGACACTGAAGCTTTCTTT CSVELAKFDTEAFF
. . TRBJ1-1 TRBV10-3 TGTGCCATCAGGTGGGGGGAGACGGCCACTGAAGCTTTCTTT CAIRWGETATEAFF
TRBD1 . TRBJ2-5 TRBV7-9 TGTGCCAGCAGCATTACAGGGGGCGTAGAGACCCAGTACTTC CASSITGGVETQYF
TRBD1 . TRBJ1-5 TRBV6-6 TGTGCCAGCAGTTACCAACAGACAGGGGGTGGGCCCCAGCATTTT CASSYQQTGGGPQHF
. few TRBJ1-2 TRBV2 TGTGCCAGCACCGGGTCTCCCCTCAATGGCTACACCTTC CASTGSPLNGYTF
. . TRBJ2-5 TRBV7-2 TGTGCCAGCAGCCCAACTGGGAGGGAGACCCAGTACTTC CASSPTGRETQYF
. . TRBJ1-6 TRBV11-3 TGTGCCAGCAGCCGCTCCTATAATTCACCCCTCCACTTT CASSRSYNSPLHF
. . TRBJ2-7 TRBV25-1 TGTGCCAGCGGGAAGACCTACGAGCAGTACTTC CASGKTYEQYF
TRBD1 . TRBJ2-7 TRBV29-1 TGCAGCGTTCACATCGACAGGGTAGGAGACGAGCAGTACTTC CSVHIDRVGDEQYF
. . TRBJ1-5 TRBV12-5 TGTGCTAGTGGGCCGGAGGGGGACCGCGGTCAGCCCCAGCATTTT CASGPEGDRGQPQHF
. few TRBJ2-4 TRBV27 TGTGCCAGCAGTCCCTGGACTCTGCTAGCCAAAAACATTCAGTACTTC CASSPWTLLAKNIQYF
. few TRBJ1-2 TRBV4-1 TGCGCCAGCAGCAGCGGGAGGTCCTATGGCTACACCTTC CASSSGRSYGYTF
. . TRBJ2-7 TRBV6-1 TGTGCCAGCAGTGGGACAGTCTACGAGCAGTACTTC CASSGTVYEQYF
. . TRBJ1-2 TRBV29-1 TGCAGCGTTCGGACAGCTATTAACTATGGCTACACCTTC CSVRTAINYGYTF
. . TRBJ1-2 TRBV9 TGTGCCAGCAGACGAAGTACAGCAAACTATGGCTACACCTTC CASRRSTANYGYTF
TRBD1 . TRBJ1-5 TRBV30 TGTGCCTGGAATGGGCAGGGGGATCAGCCCCAGCATTTT CAWNGQGDQPQHF